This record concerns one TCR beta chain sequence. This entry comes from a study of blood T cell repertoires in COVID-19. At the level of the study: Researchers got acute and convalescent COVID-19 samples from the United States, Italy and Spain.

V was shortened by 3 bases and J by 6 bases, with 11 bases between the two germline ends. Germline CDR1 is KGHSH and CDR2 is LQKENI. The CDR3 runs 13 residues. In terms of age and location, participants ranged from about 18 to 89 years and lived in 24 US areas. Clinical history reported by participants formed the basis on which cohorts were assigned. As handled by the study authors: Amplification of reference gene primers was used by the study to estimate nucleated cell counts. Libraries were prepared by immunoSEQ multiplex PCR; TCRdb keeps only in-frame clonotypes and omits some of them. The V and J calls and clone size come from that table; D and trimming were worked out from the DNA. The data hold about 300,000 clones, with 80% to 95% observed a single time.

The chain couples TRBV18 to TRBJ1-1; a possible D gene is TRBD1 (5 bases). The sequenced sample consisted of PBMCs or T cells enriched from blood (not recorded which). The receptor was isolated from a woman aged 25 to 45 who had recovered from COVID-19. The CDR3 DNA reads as TGTGCCAGCTCACCCACCGGGACTTCTGAAGCTTTCTTT. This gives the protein CASSPTGTSEAFF.